A single sample gave rise to the 15 T cell receptor beta chains below, sequenced in a study of T cell responses to AZD1222 COVID-19 vaccine. TCRdb's copy holds only in-frame clones and misses some; the assay was immunoSEQ multiplex PCR. The sample has about 160,000 clones, 80% to 90% seen once. The specimen comprised peripheral blood, sampled on day 0 of AZD1222 vaccination. All receptors derive from an adult in good health.

The chain employs TRBV29-1 and TRBJ1-2; tentative D call: TRBD1 (6 bases). Trimming left V 6 bases short and J 6 bases short, with 14 bases between. The germline gives CDR1 SQVTM, CDR2 ANQGSEA. This CDR3 has 12 amino acids. CDR3 in amino acids: CSVGPTGNGYTF. Written as DNA, the CDR3 is TGCAGCGTGGGGCCCACAGGGAATGGCTACACCTTC. Complete variable domain (other parts from reference TRBV29-1 and TRBJ1-2): SAVISQKPSRDICQRGTSLTIQCQVDSQVTMMFWYRQQPGQSLTLIATANQGSEATYESGFVIDKFPISRPNLTFSTLTVSNMSPEDSSIYLCSVGPTGNGYTFGSGTRLTVV.

The rearrangement uses TRBV30 and TRBJ1-2; D is undetermined. Per the germline V gene, CDR1 is GTSNPN and CDR2 is SVGIG (reference sequence). CDR3 size: 15 residues. Trimming took off 4 bases at V and 5 bases at J, with 20 bases between the two ends. CDR3 region: CAWNFFGSPAYGYTF. In DNA form, the CDR3 reads TGTGCCTGGAATTTTTTTGGAAGCCCCGCATATGGCTACACCTTC.

The CDR3 nucleotides read TGTGCCAGCAGCGTAGTAAAGGGAGATGAGCAGTTCTTC. Protein: CASSVVKGDEQFF. This rearrangement joins TRBV9 to TRBJ2-1, with D possibly matching TRBD2 (5 bases). V shed 0 bases and J shed 8 bases, with 9 bases lying between them. This CDR3 is 13 amino acids long. In germline, CDR1 is SGDLS, CDR2 YYNGEE.

The genes are TRBV5-1 and TRBJ1-1; no clear D gene. Trimming stripped 6 bases from V and 0 bases from J, with 12 bases between. CDR3 size: 14 residues. Germline V gene lookup returns CDR1 SGHRS and CDR2 YFSETQ. In DNA form, the CDR3 reads TGCGCCAGCACGTGGGTAGGGTTGAACACTGAAGCTTTCTTT. Translating gives CASTWVGLNTEAFF.

This chain joins TRBV19 and TRBJ1-4; weak D call: TRBD1 (6 bases). The V and J ends lost 3 bases and 4 bases respectively, with 9 bases between them. The CDR3 spans 14 residues. The germline gives CDR1 LNHDA, CDR2 SQIVND (reference sequence). This CDR3 reads CASSITGFNEKLFF. The CDR3 nucleotides read TGTGCCAGTAGTATCACAGGGTTTAATGAAAAACTGTTTTTT.

The V gene is TRBV5-1, the J gene TRBJ1-4, with 12 bases identical to TRBD1. The CDR3 is made up of 17 amino acids. Looked up from germline, CDR1 is SGHRS and CDR2 is YFSETQ. Losses at the gene ends were 0 bases for V and 5 bases for J; bases not matched to a gene: 5. In DNA, the CDR3 is TGCGCCAGCAGCTTGGTGGGACAGGGGGCAGGGAATGAAAAACTGTTTTTT. Translation: CASSLVGQGAGNEKLFF.

This chain connects TRBV30 to TRBJ2-7; 7 bases agree with TRBD1. The CDR3 has 15 amino acids. The V segment lost 4 bases and the J segment 4 bases; nucleotides outside the gene matches: 13. Germline V gene data show CDR1 as GTSNPN and CDR2 as SVGIG (reference sequence). This chain's CDR3 is CAWNDGTERLYEQYF. CDR3 bases: TGTGCCTGGAACGACGGGACAGAGAGATTATACGAGCAGTACTTC.

The gene calls are TRBV19 and TRBJ2-6; D may correspond to TRBD1 or TRBD2 (5 bases each). Germline assignment: CDR1 LNHDA and CDR2 SQIVND (reference sequence). V was pared by 5 bases and J by 1 base, with 18 bases between. The CDR3 is made up of 18 amino acids. DNA for the CDR3: TGTGCCAGTAGTGACCGGGCTAGGGACCTGTCTGGGGCCAACGTCCTGACTTTC. This encodes CASSDRARDLSGANVLTF. The full variable domain, completed using reference TRBV19 and TRBJ2-6, is DGGITQSPKYLFRKEGQNVTLSCEQNLNHDAMYWYRQDPGQGLRLIYYSQIVNDFQKGDIAEGYSVSREKKESFPLTVTSAQKNPTAFYLCASSDRARDLSGANVLTFGAGSRLTVL.

The genes are TRBV11-1 and TRBJ1-1; D possibly corresponds to TRBD1 (6 bases). V shed 5 bases and J shed 4 bases, with 20 bases lying between them. The CDR3 is 16 amino acids. Germline CDR1 reads SGHAT; CDR2 reads FQDESV (reference sequence). The DNA of the CDR3 is TGTGCCAGCAGCCTTTCCAGGGGCAGGCGGGGCACTGAAGCTTTCTTT. Translation gives CASSLSRGRRGTEAFF. Combining the CDR3 with reference TRBV11-1 and TRBJ1-1 gives the whole variable domain EAEVAQSPRYKITEKSQAVAFWCDPISGHATLYWYRQILGQGPELLVQFQDESVVDDSQLPKDRFSAERLKGVDSTLKIQPAELGDSAMYLCASSLSRGRRGTEAFFGQGTRLTVV.

This chain uses TRBV5-8 with TRBJ2-4, with a possible D match to TRBD1 (5 bases). Germline V gene lookup returns CDR1 SGHTS and CDR2 YDEGEE. The CDR3 has 17 amino acids. V lost 4 bases to trimming and J lost 0 bases, with 17 bases between them. The CDR3 spells CASSGWQGTLAKNIQYF. CDR3 bases: TGTGCCAGCAGCGGCTGGCAGGGCACTTTAGCCAAAAACATTCAGTACTTC. The full variable domain, with the rest looked up from reference TRBV5-8 and TRBJ2-4, is EAGVTQSPTHLIKTRGQQATLRCSPISGHTSVYWYQQALGLGLQFLLWYDEGEERNRGNFPPRFSGRQFPNYSSELNVNALELEDSALYLCASSGWQGTLAKNIQYFGAGTRLSVL.

The CDR3 DNA is TGTGCCAGCAGCGCCCACCCTGATCCGGCGAGAGATACGCAGTATTTT. This encodes CASSAHPDPARDTQYF. The rearrangement uses TRBV9 and TRBJ2-3; D remains unclear. The CDR3 length is 16 residues. The germline V gene encodes CDR1 SGDLS and CDR2 YYNGEE. The V gene lost 3 bases and the J gene lost 5 bases, with 19 bases spanning the gap. The full variable domain, completed using reference TRBV9 and TRBJ2-3, is DSGVTQTPKHLITATGQRVTLRCSPRSGDLSVYWYQQSLDQGLQFLIQYYNGEERAKGNILERFSAQQFPDLHSELNLSSLELGDSALYFCASSAHPDPARDTQYFGPGTRLTVL.

The V and J genes are TRBV5-4 and TRBJ1-2, with 7 bases lining up with TRBD1. The germline gives CDR1 SGHNT, CDR2 YYREEE (reference sequence). With 2 bases clipped from V and 4 bases from J, the junction kept 8 bases outside the gene matches. This CDR3 is 15 amino acids long. The CDR3 is CASSFFIGGVYGYTF. The CDR3 DNA is TGTGCCAGCAGCTTTTTTATAGGGGGCGTCTATGGCTACACCTTC.

The V gene is TRBV4-3, the J gene TRBJ2-7, with D possibly matching TRBD2 (5 bases). Trimming took 0 bases from V and 0 from J, leaving 9 bases between them. The germline V gene has CDR1 LGHNA and CDR2 YSLEER. This CDR3 contains 15 residues. This chain's CDR3 is CASSQDAGDSYEQYF. The CDR3 nucleotides read TGCGCCAGCAGCCAAGACGCCGGGGACTCCTACGAGCAGTACTTC.

The V and J genes are TRBV7-2 and TRBJ1-2, with D uncertain. The germline gives CDR1 SGHTA, CDR2 FQGNSA. The CDR3 loop spans 16 amino acids. Trimming took off 3 bases at V and 0 bases at J, with 14 bases between the two ends. The CDR3 loop is CASSLPGLVANYGYTF. The CDR3 nucleotides read TGTGCCAGCAGCTTGCCAGGACTGGTAGCTAACTATGGCTACACCTTC. Full variable domain (rest looked up from reference TRBV7-2 and TRBJ1-2): GAGVSQSPSNKVTEKGKDVELRCDPISGHTALYWYRQSLGQGLEFLIYFQGNSAPDKSGLPSDRFSAERTGGSVSTLTIQRTQQEDSAVYLCASSLPGLVANYGYTFGSGTRLTVV.

The chain uses TRBV28 and TRBJ1-1, with TRBD1 matching over 8 bases. After removal of 2 bases from V and 7 bases from J, the junction contained 12 bases not matched to a gene. Germline CDR1 is MDHEN and CDR2 is SYDVKM. This CDR3 contains 16 residues. The CDR3 bases are TGTGCCAGCAGTTTAGTCTACCCAGGGGGCGCGGATGAAGCTTTCTTT. Protein: CASSLVYPGGADEAFF.